Below are 21 T cell receptor beta chains sequenced from a single sample in a study of human T cells and chemical hapten exposure. Indicated time point: patch test 1, 2 weeks after DPC sensitization. The treatment denotes: therapeutic diphenylcyclopropenone sensitization with weekly scalp DPC. MiXCR was run by TCRdb on the RACE reads, yielding one entry per CDR3 protein. The sample carries 85,000 or so distinct CDR3 sequences, about 10% recorded once. The sample consisted of whole blood, taken in connection with sensitization to the hapten diphenylcyclopropenone (DPC). The receptors derive from a woman aged 45-59 years with alopecia areata. Some clones in this sample may be carry-over from other donors' samples.

The chain joins TRBV5-1 to TRBJ2-3; TRBD2 matches 10 bases. Trimming took 4 bases from V and 6 from J; bases not matched to a gene: 8. Looked up from germline, CDR1 is SGHRS and CDR2 is YFSETQ. This CDR3 has 15 amino acids. The CDR3 is CASSRDGAGGDTQYF. CDR3 nucleotides: TGCGCCAGCAGCCGGGATGGAGCGGGAGGGGATACGCAGTATTTT.

This chain joins TRBV28 and TRBJ1-2; weak D call: TRBD1 (5 bases). The germline V and J ends were trimmed by 6 bases and 9 bases, with 17 bases remaining between them. From germline, CDR1 is MDHEN and CDR2 SYDVKM. This CDR3 is 13 amino acids long. CDR3 sequence (DNA): TGTGCCAGCAGCCTCGGGACCGTTCCGAGCTACACCTTC. Its translation: CASSLGTVPSYTF.

The genes are TRBV5-4 and TRBJ2-5, with 7 bases aligning to TRBD1. The CDR3 consists of 14 residues. V was clipped by 4 bases and J by 3 bases; unmatched bases: 6. Per germline, CDR1 SGHNT and CDR2 YYREEE (reference sequence). In nucleotides, the CDR3 is TGTGCCAGCAGCGGAAGACAGGGAAAAGAGACCCAGTACTTC. It encodes CASSGRQGKETQYF.

This clonotype was counted between two and nine times. This CDR3 is CASSITSVHSPEELFF. The CDR3 DNA is TGTGCCAGCAGCATTACCTCAGTCCACAGCCCTGAGGAACTGTTTTTT. The chain is built from TRBV11-2 and TRBJ1-4, with D uncertain. The germline CDR1 and CDR2 sequences are SGHAT and FQNNGV. The CDR3 loop spans 16 amino acids. Trimming removed 5 bases at V and 12 bases at J, with 25 bases between.

The chain combines TRBV28 with TRBJ1-5, with a possible D match to TRBD1 (5 bases). The CDR3 loop spans 16 amino acids. With 4 bases removed from V and 3 bases from J, the gap between germline ends came to 16 bases. CDR1 is MDHEN and CDR2 is SYDVKM in the germline V gene. CDR3 sequence reads: CASSSPGGAPNQPQHF. CDR3 DNA: TGTGCCAGCAGTTCCCCCGGCGGGGCGCCCAATCAGCCCCAGCATTTT.

The chain employs TRBV29-1 and TRBJ2-6; 7 positions match TRBD1. The V and J ends lost 7 bases and 0 bases, in that order; junction bases with no gene match: 9. CDR1 is SQVTM and CDR2 is ANQGSEA in the germline V gene. The CDR3 contains 16 residues. The CDR3 is CSARGTASSGANVLTF. The CDR3 coding sequence is TGCAGCGCCAGAGGGACAGCGAGCTCTGGGGCCAACGTCCTGACTTTC.

The rearrangement links TRBV19 to TRBJ1-4; D may be TRBD1 (5 bases). V dropped 7 bases and J dropped 5 bases, with 20 bases sitting between them. The CDR3 is 16 residues long. Germline CDR1 LNHDA, CDR2 SQIVND (reference sequence). CDR3 loop: CASNTRRGEQNEKLFF. The CDR3 coding sequence is TGTGCCAGTAACACCCGGCGGGGGGAGCAGAATGAAAAACTGTTTTTT.

This clonotype has only a few counts. The rearrangement joins TRBV3-1 to TRBJ1-2; 8 bases align to TRBD1. The CDR3 runs to 14 residues. Germline V lookup: CDR1 LGHDT, CDR2 YNNKEL (reference sequence). Trimming took 6 bases from V and 6 from J; bases not matched to a gene: 9. In DNA form, the CDR3 reads TGTGCCAGCAGGCGACAGGGGCAAATCGATGGCTACACCTTC. Translating it yields CASRRQGQIDGYTF.

The genes are TRBV27 and TRBJ2-7; 10 bases agree with TRBD2. This CDR3 comprises 15 residues. In germline, CDR1 is MNHEY, CDR2 SMNVEV (reference sequence). V dropped 3 bases and J dropped 3; count of bases not matched to a gene: 5. Here the CDR3 reads CASSFLAGAFYEQYF. The CDR3 DNA follows: TGTGCCAGCAGTTTTCTAGCGGGGGCCTTCTACGAGCAGTACTTC.

The chain links TRBV3-1 to TRBJ2-1, with 7 bases matching TRBD2. The CDR3 runs to 14 residues. Germline loops: CDR1 LGHDT, CDR2 YNNKEL (reference sequence). J lost 8 bases, V lost 3 bases, and 7 bases had no gene match. CDR3 sequence: CASSHLSRGDEQFF. The CDR3 nucleotides read TGTGCCAGCAGCCACCTTAGTCGGGGGGATGAGCAGTTCTTC.

The CDR3 coding sequence is TGTGCCAGCAGCTACGGCCCCACGGCCATATATTTT. Translated, it gives CASSYGPTAIYF. This rearrangement joins TRBV11-2 to TRBJ1-3, with unresolved D. The CDR3 totals 12 residues. The V gene's germline CDR1 is SGHAT and CDR2 FQNNGV. V lost 4 bases and J 11 bases, leaving 12 bases between the germline ends.

Note on this clonotype: It may be a read error: a sequence one base away is much more abundant. The chain is built from TRBV19 and TRBJ1-5; no definite D call. Germline V gene data show CDR1 as LNHDA and CDR2 as SQIVND (reference sequence). The CDR3 sequence is 14 residues long. Between the trimmed V and J ends, which lost 10 bases and 2 bases, there was a span of 15 bases. This chain's CDR3 is CATRRVNGNQPQHF. CDR3 DNA sequence: TGTGCCACCCGGCGGGTTAATGGCAATCAGCCCCAGCATTTT.

V gene TRBV6-5 combines with J gene TRBJ2-3, with 10 bases that match TRBD1. V was pared by 0 bases and J by 4 bases, with 7 bases of the junction left unmatched. Germline loops: CDR1 MNHEY, CDR2 SVGAGI. The CDR3 loop spans 17 amino acids. This chain's CDR3 is CASSYSTRTGGADTQYF. The CDR3 DNA follows: TGTGCCAGCAGTTACTCGACAAGGACAGGGGGAGCAGATACGCAGTATTTT.

This clonotype was seen repeatedly, ten times or more. This sequence joins TRBV18 and TRBJ1-2; D is unclear. Trimming stripped 1 base from V and 3 bases from J, with 9 bases between. The CDR3 covers 14 residues. Germline V gives CDR1 KGHSH, CDR2 LQKENI. CDR3 region: CASSPLREDYGYTF. The CDR3 nucleotides are TGTGCCAGCTCACCACTAAGGGAAGACTATGGCTACACCTTC.

V and J are TRBV15 and TRBJ2-3, with 9 bases identical to TRBD1. CDR3 length equals 16 residues. V was clipped by 1 base and J by 5 bases; unmatched bases: 7. The germline V gene encodes CDR1 LNHNV and CDR2 YYDKDF (reference sequence). The CDR3 DNA is TGTGCCACCAGCAGAGGACCGGGGACAGGGAAAGATACGCAGTATTTT. It yields the protein CATSRGPGTGKDTQYF.

This clonotype was recorded a few times. This rearrangement joins TRBV5-5 to TRBJ2-1; 10 nucleotides agree with TRBD2. The ends lost 0 bases at V and 6 bases at J; junction bases unmatched: 3. Germline-derived CDR1 and CDR2 are SGHKS and YYEKEE (reference sequence). This CDR3 is built from 15 residues. This CDR3 is CASSLVLAGVNEQFF. In DNA form, the CDR3 reads TGTGCCAGCAGCTTGGTGCTAGCGGGAGTCAATGAGCAGTTCTTC.

The V and J genes are TRBV28 and TRBJ2-7, with D possibly being TRBD2 (5 bases). CDR1 and CDR2 (germline): MDHEN, SYDVKM. The CDR3 loop spans 15 amino acids. Trimming shortened V by 10 bases and J by 1 base, and 20 bases separated the two germline ends. The CDR3 protein is CATNLRRAASYEQYF. The CDR3 DNA sequence: TGTGCCACAAACCTTCGGCGGGCGGCGTCCTACGAGCAGTACTTC.

The chain combines TRBV7-9 with TRBJ1-4, with D maybe TRBD1 (5 bases). The CDR3 is 15 residues long. The germline V and J ends were trimmed by 4 bases and 0 bases, with 9 bases remaining between them. The germline gives CDR1 SEHNR, CDR2 FQNEAQ (reference sequence). The CDR3 nucleotides are TGTGCCAGCAGCTCATGGGGCGCAACTAATGAAAAACTGTTTTTT. Its protein is CASSSWGATNEKLFF.

At least ten counts were recorded for this clonotype. The V call is TRBV29-1, the J call TRBJ1-1; D is ambiguous. This CDR3 has 13 amino acids. The V end was cut by 7 bases, the J end by 1 base, with 13 bases between. Per germline, CDR1 SQVTM and CDR2 ANQGSEA. In DNA, the CDR3 is TGCAGCGCTCCTGGACTCCCGAACACTGAAGCTTTCTTT. Translated: CSAPGLPNTEAFF.

Ten or more counts support this clonotype. The V gene is TRBV7-9, the J gene TRBJ1-1; D is unresolved. Germline V gene sequence: CDR1 SEHNR, CDR2 FQNEAQ (reference sequence). Between the trimmed V and J ends, which lost 5 bases and 9 bases, there was a span of 16 bases. The CDR3 sequence is 13 residues long. DNA of the CDR3: TGTGCCAGCAGCAGTTTGGCCGCATCCCAAGCTTTCTTT. Translation: CASSSLAASQAFF.

There are many counts of this clonotype. This sequence joins TRBV29-1 and TRBJ1-2; possibly TRBD1 for D (5 bases). Trimming shortened V by 7 bases and J by 4 bases, and 10 bases separated the two germline ends. In germline, CDR1 is SQVTM, CDR2 ANQGSEA. The CDR3 is 11 residues long. In DNA, the CDR3 is TGCAGCGCCGGACACAGCTATGGCTACACCTTC. This sequence encodes CSAGHSYGYTF.